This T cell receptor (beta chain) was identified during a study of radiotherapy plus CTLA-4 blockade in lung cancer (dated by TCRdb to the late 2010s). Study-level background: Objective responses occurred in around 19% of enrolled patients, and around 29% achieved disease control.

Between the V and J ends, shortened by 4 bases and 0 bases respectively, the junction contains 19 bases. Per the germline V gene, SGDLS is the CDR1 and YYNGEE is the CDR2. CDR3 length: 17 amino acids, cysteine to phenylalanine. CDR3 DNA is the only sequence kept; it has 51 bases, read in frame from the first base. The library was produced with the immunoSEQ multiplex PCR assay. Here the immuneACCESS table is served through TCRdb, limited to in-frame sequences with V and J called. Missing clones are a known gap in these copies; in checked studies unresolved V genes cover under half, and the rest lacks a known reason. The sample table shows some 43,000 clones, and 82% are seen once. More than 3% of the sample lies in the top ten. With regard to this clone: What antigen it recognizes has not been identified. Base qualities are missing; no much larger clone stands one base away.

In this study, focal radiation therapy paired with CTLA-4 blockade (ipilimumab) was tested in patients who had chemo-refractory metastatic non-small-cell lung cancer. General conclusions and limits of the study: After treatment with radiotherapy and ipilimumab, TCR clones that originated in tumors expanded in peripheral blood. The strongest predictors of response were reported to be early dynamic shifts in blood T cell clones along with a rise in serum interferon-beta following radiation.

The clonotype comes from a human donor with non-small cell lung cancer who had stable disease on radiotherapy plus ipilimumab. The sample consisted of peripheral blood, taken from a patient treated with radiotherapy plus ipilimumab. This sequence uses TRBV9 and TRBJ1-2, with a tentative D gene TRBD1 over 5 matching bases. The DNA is TGTGCCAGCAGCTCCCCGACAGCAAATCCCTCTAACTATGGCTACACCTTC. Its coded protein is CASSSPTANPSNYGYTF.